This T cell receptor beta chain comes out of a study of T cell responses to AZD1222 COVID-19 vaccine. Looked up from germline, CDR1 is MNHEY and CDR2 is SVGAGI. V gave up 1 base and J gave up 1 base, with 11 bases separating them. This CDR3 region has 15 residues. Regarding the study as a whole: Spike-specific TCR breadth and depth rose after two AZD1222 doses. Unmutated variant regions are reportedly the target of nearly half of TCRs that are spike-specific.

Data came from immunoSEQ multiplex PCR; TCRdb stores just in-frame clones and leaves some out. The sample contains more than 100,000 clones, about 90% of which appear only once. On this clone itself: Its cognate antigen is unknown.

The sequence was collected from an adult who received the AZD1222 COVID-19 vaccine. This specimen was peripheral blood, taken 28 days after the second AZD1222 dose. The chain links TRBV6-5 to TRBJ2-7; TRBD1 is a possible D gene (6 bases). For the CDR3, the DNA is TGTGCCAGCAGTTACTATCCACAGGGATCCTACGAGCAGTACTTC. This sequence encodes CASSYYPQGSYEQYF.